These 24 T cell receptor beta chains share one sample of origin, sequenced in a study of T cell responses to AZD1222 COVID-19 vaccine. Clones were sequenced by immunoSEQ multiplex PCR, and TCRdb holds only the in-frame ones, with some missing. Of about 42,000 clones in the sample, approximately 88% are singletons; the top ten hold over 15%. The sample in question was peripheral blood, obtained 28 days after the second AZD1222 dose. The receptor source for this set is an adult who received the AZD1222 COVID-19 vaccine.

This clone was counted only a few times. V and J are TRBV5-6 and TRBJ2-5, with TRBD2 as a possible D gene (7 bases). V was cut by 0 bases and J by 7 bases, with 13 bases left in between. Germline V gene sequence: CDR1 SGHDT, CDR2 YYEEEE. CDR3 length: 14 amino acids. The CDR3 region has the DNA TGTGCCAGCAGCTTGGCTGGAGGGGGGGTGACCCAGTACTTC. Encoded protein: CASSLAGGGVTQYF.

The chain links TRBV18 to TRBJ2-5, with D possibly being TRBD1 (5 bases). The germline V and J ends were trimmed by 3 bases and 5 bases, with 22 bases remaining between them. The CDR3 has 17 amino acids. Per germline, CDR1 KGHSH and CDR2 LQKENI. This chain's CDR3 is CASSPLLSGPKGETQYF. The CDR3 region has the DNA TGTGCCAGCTCACCTCTCCTCTCGGGCCCCAAGGGGGAGACCCAGTACTTC.

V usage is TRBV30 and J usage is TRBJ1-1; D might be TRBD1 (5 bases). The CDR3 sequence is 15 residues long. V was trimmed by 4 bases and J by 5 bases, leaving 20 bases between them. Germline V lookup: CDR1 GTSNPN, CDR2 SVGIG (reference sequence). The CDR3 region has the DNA TGTGCCTGGACTCTTACGGCGGGGGTGAGAACTGAAGCTTTCTTT. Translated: CAWTLTAGVRTEAFF.

CDR3 bases: TGTGCCAGCGTGAGGGGAAGGGACTATGGCTACACCTTC. This codes for CASVRGRDYGYTF. The V call is TRBV6-5, the J call TRBJ1-2; TRBD1 might be the D (5 bases). This CDR3 comprises 13 residues. Germline V gene sequence: CDR1 MNHEY, CDR2 SVGAGI. Trimming left V 8 bases short and J 3 bases short, with 13 bases between.

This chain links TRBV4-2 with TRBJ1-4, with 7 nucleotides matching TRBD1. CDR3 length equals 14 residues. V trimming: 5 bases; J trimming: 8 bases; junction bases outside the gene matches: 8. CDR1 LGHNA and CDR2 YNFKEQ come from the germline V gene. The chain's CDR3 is CASSDRPGGEKLFF. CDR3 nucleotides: TGTGCCAGCAGCGATCGGCCAGGGGGGGAAAAACTGTTTTTT.

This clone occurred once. The CDR3 reads CASQGREAFF. As DNA, the CDR3 is TGTGCCAGTCAGGGGCGTGAAGCTTTCTTT. V usage is TRBV19 and J usage is TRBJ1-1, with a possible D match to TRBD1 (6 bases). This CDR3 is built from 10 residues. CDR1 and CDR2 from the germline V gene are LNHDA and SQIVND (reference sequence). Trimming cost V 8 bases and J 7 bases, with 8 bases left between them.

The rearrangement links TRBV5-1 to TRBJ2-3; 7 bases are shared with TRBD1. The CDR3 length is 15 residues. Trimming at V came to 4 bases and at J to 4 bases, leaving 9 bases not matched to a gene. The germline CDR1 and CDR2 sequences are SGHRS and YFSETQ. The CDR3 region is CASSVTGHEADTQYF. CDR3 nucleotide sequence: TGCGCCAGCAGCGTGACAGGGCACGAAGCAGATACGCAGTATTTT.

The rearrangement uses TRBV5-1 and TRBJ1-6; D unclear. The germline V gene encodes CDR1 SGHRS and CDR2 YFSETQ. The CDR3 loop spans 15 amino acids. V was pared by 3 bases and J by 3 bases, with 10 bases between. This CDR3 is CASSSRELYNSPLHF. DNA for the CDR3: TGCGCCAGCAGCTCACGGGAGCTCTATAATTCACCCCTCCACTTT. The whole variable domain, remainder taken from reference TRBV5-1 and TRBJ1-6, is KAGVTQTPRYLIKTRGQQVTLSCSPISGHRSVSWYQQTPGQGLQFLFEYFSETQRNKGNFPGRFSGRQFSNSRSEMNVSTLELGDSALYLCASSSRELYNSPLHFGNGTRLTVT.

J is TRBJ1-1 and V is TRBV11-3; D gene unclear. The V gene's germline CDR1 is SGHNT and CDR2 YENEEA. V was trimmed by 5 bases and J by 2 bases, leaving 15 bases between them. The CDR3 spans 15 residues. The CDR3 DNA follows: TGTGCCAGCAGCCAGACACCGACGCCTAACACTGAAGCTTTCTTT. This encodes CASSQTPTPNTEAFF. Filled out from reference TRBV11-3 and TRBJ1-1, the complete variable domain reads EAGVVQSPRYKIIEKKQPVAFWCNPISGHNTLYWYLQNLGQGPELLIRYENEEAVDDSQLPKDRFSAERLKGVDSTLKIQPAELGDSAVYLCASSQTPTPNTEAFFGQGTRLTVV.

The CDR3 bases are TGTGCCACCAGCAGAGCCTTGGATTCACCCCTCCACTTT. Its protein is CATSRALDSPLHF. This chain connects TRBV15 to TRBJ1-6; D remains ambiguous. This CDR3 comprises 13 residues. Germline V gene data show CDR1 as LNHNV and CDR2 as YYDKDF (reference sequence). V lost 1 base and J 8 bases, leaving 6 bases between the germline ends.

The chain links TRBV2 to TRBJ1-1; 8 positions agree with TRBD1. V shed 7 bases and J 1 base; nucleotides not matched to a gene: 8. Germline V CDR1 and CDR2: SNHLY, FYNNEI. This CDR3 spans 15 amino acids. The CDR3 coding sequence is TGTGCCAGCACCAGGGGGCGAAACGCGAACACTGAAGCTTTCTTT. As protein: CASTRGRNANTEAFF. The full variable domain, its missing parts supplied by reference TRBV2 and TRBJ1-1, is EPEVTQTPSHQVTQMGQEVILRCVPISNHLYFYWYRQILGQKVEFLVSFYNNEISEKSEIFDDQFSVERPDGSNFTLKIRSTKLEDSAMYFCASTRGRNANTEAFFGQGTRLTVV.

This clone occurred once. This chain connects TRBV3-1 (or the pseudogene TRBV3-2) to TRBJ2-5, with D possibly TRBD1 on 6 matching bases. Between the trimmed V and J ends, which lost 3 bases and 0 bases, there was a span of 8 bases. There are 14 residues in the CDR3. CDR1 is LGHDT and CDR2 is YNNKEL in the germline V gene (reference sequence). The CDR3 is CASSQGTHQETQYF. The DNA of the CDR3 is TGTGCCAGCAGCCAGGGGACACACCAAGAGACCCAGTACTTC.

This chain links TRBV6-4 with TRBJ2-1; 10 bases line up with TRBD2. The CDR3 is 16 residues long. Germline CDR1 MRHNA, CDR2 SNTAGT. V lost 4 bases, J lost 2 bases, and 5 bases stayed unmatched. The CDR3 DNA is TGTGCCAGCAGTGGATTAGCGGGGGGCCCCTACAATGAGCAGTTCTTC. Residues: CASSGLAGGPYNEQFF.

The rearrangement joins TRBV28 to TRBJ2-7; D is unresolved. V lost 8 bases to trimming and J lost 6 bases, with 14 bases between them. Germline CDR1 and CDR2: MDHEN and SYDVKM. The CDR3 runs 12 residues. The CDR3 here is CASLQSTGEQYF. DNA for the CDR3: TGTGCCAGCCTCCAGTCCACTGGCGAGCAGTACTTC. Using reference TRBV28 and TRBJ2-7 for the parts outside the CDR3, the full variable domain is DVKVTQSSRYLVKRTGEKVFLECVQDMDHENMFWYRQDPGLGLRLIYFSYDVKMKEKGDIPEGYSVSREKKERFSLILESASTNQTSMYLCASLQSTGEQYFGPGTRLTVT.

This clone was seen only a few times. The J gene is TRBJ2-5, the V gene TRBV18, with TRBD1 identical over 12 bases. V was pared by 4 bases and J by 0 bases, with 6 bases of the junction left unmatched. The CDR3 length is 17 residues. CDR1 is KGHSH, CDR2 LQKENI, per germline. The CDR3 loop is CASSRDRGQVYQETQYF. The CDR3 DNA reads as TGTGCCAGCTCACGGGACAGGGGGCAAGTCTACCAAGAGACCCAGTACTTC.

CDR3 protein: CASTAGLAVDYEQYF. The CDR3 DNA follows: TGTGCCAGCACCGCGGGACTAGCGGTCGATTACGAGCAGTACTTC. V gene TRBV2 combines with J gene TRBJ2-7, with 11 nucleotides matching TRBD2. The CDR3 length is 15 residues. The ends lost 7 bases at V and 4 bases at J; junction bases unmatched: 9. The germline V gene encodes CDR1 SNHLY and CDR2 FYNNEI.

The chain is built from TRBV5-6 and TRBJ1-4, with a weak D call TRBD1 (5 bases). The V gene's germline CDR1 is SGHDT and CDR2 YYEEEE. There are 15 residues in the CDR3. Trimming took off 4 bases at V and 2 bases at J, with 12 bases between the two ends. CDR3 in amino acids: CASSLGAGTNEKLFF. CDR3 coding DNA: TGTGCCAGCAGCCTCGGGGCAGGGACTAATGAAAAACTGTTTTTT.

CDR3 DNA: TGTGCCAGCAGCTCGAGGCAGGGGGCAGGGGCAGATACGCAGTATTTT. Residues: CASSSRQGAGADTQYF. The rearrangement joins TRBV9 to TRBJ2-3; 8 nucleotides agree with TRBD1. This CDR3 has 16 residues. Germline lookup yields CDR1 SGDLS and CDR2 YYNGEE. V lost 4 bases to trimming and J lost 4 bases; unmatched junction nucleotides: 11.

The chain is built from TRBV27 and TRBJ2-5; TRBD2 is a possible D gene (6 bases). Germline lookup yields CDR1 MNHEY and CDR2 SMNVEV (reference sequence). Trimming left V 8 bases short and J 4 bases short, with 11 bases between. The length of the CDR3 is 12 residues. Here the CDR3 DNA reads TGTGCCAGCCGGGGGATCGGAGAGACCCAGTACTTC. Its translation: CASRGIGETQYF.

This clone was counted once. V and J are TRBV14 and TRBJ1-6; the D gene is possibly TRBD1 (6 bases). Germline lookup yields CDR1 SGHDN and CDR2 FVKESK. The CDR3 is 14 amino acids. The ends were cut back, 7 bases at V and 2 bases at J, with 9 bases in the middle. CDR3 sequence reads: CASKGEAYNSPLHF. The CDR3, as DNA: TGTGCCAGCAAGGGGGAGGCCTATAATTCACCCCTCCACTTT.

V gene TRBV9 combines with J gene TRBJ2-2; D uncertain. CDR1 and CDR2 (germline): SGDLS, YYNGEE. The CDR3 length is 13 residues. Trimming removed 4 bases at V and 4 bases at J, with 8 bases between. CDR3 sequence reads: CASSLSITGELFF. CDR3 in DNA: TGTGCCAGCAGCCTCTCAATCACCGGGGAGCTGTTTTTT.

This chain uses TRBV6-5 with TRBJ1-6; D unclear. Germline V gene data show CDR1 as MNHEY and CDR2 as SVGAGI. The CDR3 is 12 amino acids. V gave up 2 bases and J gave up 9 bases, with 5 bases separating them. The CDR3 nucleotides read TGTGCCAGCAGTTACGTTGGTTCACCCCTCCACTTT. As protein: CASSYVGSPLHF.

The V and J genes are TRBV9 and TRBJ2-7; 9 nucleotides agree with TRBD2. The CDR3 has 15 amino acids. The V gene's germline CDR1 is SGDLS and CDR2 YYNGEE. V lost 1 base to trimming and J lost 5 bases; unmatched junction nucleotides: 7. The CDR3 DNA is TGTGCCAGCAGCGTACAGAGCGGGGGGCCGAACGAGCAGTACTTC. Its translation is CASSVQSGGPNEQYF.

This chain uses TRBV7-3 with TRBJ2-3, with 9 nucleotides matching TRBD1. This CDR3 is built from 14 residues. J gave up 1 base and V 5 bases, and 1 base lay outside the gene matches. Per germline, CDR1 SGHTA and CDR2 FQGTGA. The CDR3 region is CASSRTGGTDTQYF. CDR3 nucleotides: TGTGCCAGCAGCAGGACAGGGGGCACAGATACGCAGTATTTT.